This T cell receptor beta chain appears in the sequencing data of a study of beta chain features in type 1 diabetes. TCRB transcripts that were expressed got sequenced, as all of the isolated RNA had been reverse transcribed. Measured with immunoSEQ multiplex PCR; TCRdb has only the in-frame clones, and not every one. The data hold 250,000 or so clones, with approximately 20% observed a single time. Unmatched junction bases numbered 10, after V lost 9 bases and J lost 7 bases. Germline CDR1 reads LNHDA; CDR2 reads SQIVND (reference sequence). CDR3 size: 14 residues. Study results and caveats: All four CD4+ subsets from Type 1 diabetes patients carried moderately but significantly shorter TCRB CDR3s. The study found fewer insertions and more deletions at VDJ junctions in type 1 diabetes patients.

Sorted populations were all over 95% pure. A word on this clone: No antigen is known for it.

Material: naive CD4+ T cells from blood. This sequence was found in a woman in her thirties or forties with type 1 diabetes. V gene TRBV19 combines with J gene TRBJ1-5, with 9 bases that match TRBD1. The CDR3 is CASGTGLNRQPQHF. The CDR3 coding sequence is TGTGCCAGCGGGACAGGGTTGAATCGGCAGCCCCAGCATTTT.